This TCR beta chain was captured in a study of pediatric ulcerative colitis. Study at large: Most patients had pancolitis, and two had left-sided colitis. Regarding the study as a whole: Two rectal clonotypes were found only in ulcerative colitis patients, all of them. Rectal pinch biopsies may have included blood-derived T cells, especially in patients with overt colitis. Acute severe colitis showed lower rectal diversity from clonal expansions.

During colonoscopy, one to two rectal pinch biopsies were collected. The CDR3 contains 11 residues. Trimming shortened V by 7 bases and J by 2 bases, and 7 bases separated the two germline ends. The germline gives CDR1 DFQATT, CDR2 SNEGSKA (reference sequence). Method: immunoSEQ multiplex PCR; TCRdb's copy keeps in-frame clones and lacks some. The sample consists of roughly 25,000 clones, roughly 70% of them appearing once. This clone was counted between two and nine times. What it recognizes is unknown. The V gene is TRBV20-1, the J gene TRBJ2-3; no reliable D call. The clonotype was recovered from a boy between 10 and 17 years old with severe ulcerative colitis. The sequencing sample was made of gut tissue. In DNA, the CDR3 is TGCAGTGTGGCGGACACAGATACGCAGTATTTT. Amino acid sequence: CSVADTDTQYF.